The 24 T cell receptor beta chains below were found in one sample sequenced in a study of radiation and T cells in renal cell carcinoma. The method was immunoSEQ multiplex PCR; TCRdb's version includes in-frame clones alone and lacks a portion of them. The sample shows some 31,000 clones, around 85% of them seen only once. Noted time point: blood 4 weeks post-SBRT, at nephrectomy. The treatment here: 15 Gy SBRT to primary tumor, nephrectomy 4 weeks later. Sequenced material: blood, taken from a patient whose treatment included radiotherapy and nephrectomy. These receptors came from a man aged 60-69 years with renal cell carcinoma.

The CDR3 sequence is CASSLGGTITSSYNEQFF. The CDR3 bases are TGTGCCAGCAGCTTGGGGGGGACCATCACGTCCTCCTACAATGAGCAGTTCTTC. V usage is TRBV5-4 and J usage is TRBJ2-1, with D tentatively TRBD1 or TRBD2 (5 bases each). The CDR3 length is 18 residues. Trimming left V 0 bases short and J 0 bases short, with 16 bases between. Germline CDR1 reads SGHNT; CDR2 reads YYREEE (reference sequence).

This chain connects TRBV29-1 to TRBJ2-2, with no clear D. CDR3 length: 13 amino acids. Germline CDR1 SQVTM, CDR2 ANQGSEA. Trimming removed 6 bases from V and 6 bases from J, with 14 bases in between. CDR3 in DNA: TGCAGCGTAGACGTCCGAAGGGCCGGGGAGCTGTTTTTT. Residues: CSVDVRRAGELFF.

The chain joins TRBV6-5 to TRBJ1-2; D call uncertain. Germline V gene sequence: CDR1 MNHEY, CDR2 SVGAGI. This CDR3 is built from 11 residues. V shed 3 bases and J shed 7 bases, with 6 bases lying between them. The CDR3 region is CASSYKGGYTF. CDR3 nucleotide sequence: TGTGCCAGCAGTTATAAGGGTGGCTACACCTTC.

The gene calls are TRBV30 and TRBJ2-5; TRBD2 agrees at 8 bases. Germline V CDR1 and CDR2: GTSNPN, SVGIG (reference sequence). The CDR3 covers 14 residues. The J segment lost 5 bases and the V segment lost 2 bases, leaving 7 bases of the junction unmatched. As DNA, the CDR3 is TGTGCCTGGAGTCCACACCCTAGCGGGGAGACCCAGTACTTC. This sequence encodes CAWSPHPSGETQYF.

The chain couples TRBV9 to TRBJ2-6, with 10 nucleotides matching TRBD1. Germline V gives CDR1 SGDLS, CDR2 YYNGEE. The junction had 4 bases not matched to a gene; V was cut back by 0 bases and J by 1 base. The length of the CDR3 is 18 residues. CDR3 DNA: TGTGCCAGCAGCGTAGGCCGGGACAGGGGATCTGGGGCCAACGTCCTGACTTTC. Its protein product is CASSVGRDRGSGANVLTF.

The V call is TRBV7-9, the J call TRBJ2-3, with 9 bases matching TRBD2. This CDR3 contains 17 residues. V dropped 1 base and J dropped 2; count of bases not matched to a gene: 7. Germline V gene sequence: CDR1 SEHNR, CDR2 FQNEAQ (reference sequence). The CDR3 DNA is TGTGCCAGCAGCTTAGTCTCTAGCGGGATTGACACAGATACGCAGTATTTT. Its translation: CASSLVSSGIDTDTQYF. Full variable domain (remainder filled in from reference TRBV7-9 and TRBJ2-3): DTGVSQNPRHKITKRGQNVTFRCDPISEHNRLYWYRQTLGQGPEFLTYFQNEAQLEKSRLLSDRFSAERPKGSFSTLEIQRTEQGDSAMYLCASSLVSSGIDTDTQYFGPGTRLTVL.

The V call is TRBV4-3, the J call TRBJ1-3, with a weak D call TRBD1 (5 bases). Between the trimmed V and J ends, which lost 4 bases and 1 base, there was a span of 17 bases. Germline V CDR1 and CDR2: LGHNA, YSLEER. There are 17 residues in the CDR3. In DNA form, the CDR3 reads TGCGCCAGCAGCCCAGGGAGACAGTTGTTTTCTGGAAACACCATATATTTT. Amino acid sequence: CASSPGRQLFSGNTIYF.

The chain joins TRBV7-2 to TRBJ1-2; D is unclear. Germline CDR1 and CDR2: SGHTA and FQGNSA. CDR3 size: 13 residues. Trimming removed 1 base at V and 0 bases at J, with 3 bases between. The CDR3 sequence: CASSLGPNYGYTF. The CDR3 coding sequence is TGTGCCAGCAGCTTAGGACCTAACTATGGCTACACCTTC.

The chain is built from TRBV20-1 and TRBJ2-1; D is uncertain. CDR1 and CDR2 (germline): DFQATT, SNEGSKA (reference sequence). Trimming took 6 bases from V and 7 from J, leaving 10 bases between them. This CDR3 spans 11 amino acids. The CDR3 reads CSAVGVNEQFF. The CDR3 bases are TGCAGTGCCGTGGGCGTAAATGAGCAGTTCTTC.

Here the CDR3 reads CASSLVGTHGSYEQYF. The DNA for the CDR3 is TGTGCCAGCAGCTTAGTGGGGACCCACGGCTCCTACGAGCAGTACTTC. The rearrangement uses TRBV7-9 and TRBJ2-7; D is possibly TRBD1 or TRBD2 (5 bases each). The germline CDR1 and CDR2 sequences are SEHNR and FQNEAQ (reference sequence). The V gene lost 1 base and the J gene lost 0 bases, with 13 bases spanning the gap. The CDR3 has 16 amino acids.

V gene TRBV7-3 combines with J gene TRBJ2-7, with D perhaps matching TRBD1 or TRBD2 (5 bases each). CDR1 and CDR2 (germline): SGHTA, FQGTGA. The CDR3 totals 12 residues. V was trimmed by 6 bases and J by 6 bases, leaving 12 bases between them. CDR3 amino acids: CASSPGTGEQYF. The CDR3 bases are TGTGCCAGCAGTCCGGGGACCGGCGAGCAGTACTTC.

The chain joins TRBV15 to TRBJ2-3; D perhaps matches TRBD2 (6 bases). V lost 1 base and J lost 3, with 8 bases in between. The germline gives CDR1 LNHNV, CDR2 YYDKDF (reference sequence). The CDR3 extends over 14 amino acids. This chain's CDR3 is CATSRGRGTDTQYF. The CDR3 region has the DNA TGTGCCACCAGCAGAGGTCGGGGGACAGATACGCAGTATTTT. Based on the CDR3 plus reference TRBV15 and TRBJ2-3, the full variable domain is DAMVIQNPRYQVTQFGKPVTLSCSQTLNHNVMYWYQQKSSQAPKLLFHYYDKDFNNEADTPDNFQSRRPNTSFCFLDIRSPGLGDTAMYLCATSRGRGTDTQYFGPGTRLTVL.

The CDR3 reads CASSMDNNQPQHF. The CDR3 DNA reads TGTGCCAGTAGTATGGACAACAATCAGCCCCAGCATTTT. The rearrangement joins TRBV19 to TRBJ1-5; D is possibly TRBD1 (5 bases). The CDR3 length is 13 residues. Trimming cost V 3 bases and J 3 bases, with 6 bases left between them. Germline-derived CDR1 and CDR2 are LNHDA and SQIVND (reference sequence).

This clone appeared a single time. The chain joins TRBV19 to TRBJ2-3, with D hard to call. The ends were cut back, 3 bases at V and 2 bases at J, with 6 bases in the middle. This CDR3 comprises 13 residues. Looked up from germline, CDR1 is LNHDA and CDR2 is SQIVND (reference sequence). CDR3 sequence: CASSMEFTDTQYF. The CDR3 coding sequence is TGTGCCAGTAGTATGGAGTTCACAGATACGCAGTATTTT.

The rearrangement uses TRBV10-3 and TRBJ2-1; D tentatively fits TRBD1 or TRBD2 (5 bases each). Germline V gives CDR1 ENHRY, CDR2 SYGVKD. V was cut by 7 bases and J by 4 bases, with 20 bases left in between. The CDR3 sequence is 16 residues long. CDR3 bases: TGTGCCATCACGGATGGGGGATCCGGGGTTTACAATGAGCAGTTCTTC. Translating gives CAITDGGSGVYNEQFF.

The genes are TRBV10-3 and TRBJ2-7, with 10 bases aligning to TRBD2. Germline values: CDR1 ENHRY, CDR2 SYGVKD. Unmatched junction bases numbered 6, after V lost 6 bases and J lost 4 bases. The CDR3 covers 14 residues. The chain's CDR3 is CAIRASGSRYEQYF. DNA for the CDR3: TGTGCCATCAGGGCTAGCGGGAGTCGGTACGAGCAGTACTTC.

V gene TRBV27 combines with J gene TRBJ2-5; 11 bases line up with TRBD2. Germline values: CDR1 MNHEY, CDR2 SMNVEV (reference sequence). The CDR3 contains 14 residues. The ends lost 6 bases at V and 5 bases at J; junction bases unmatched: 5. DNA for the CDR3: TGTGCCAGCAGATTTAGCGGGAGGGCCGAGACCCAGTACTTC. Amino acid sequence: CASRFSGRAETQYF.

This rearrangement joins TRBV15 to TRBJ2-1; tentative D call: TRBD1 (5 bases). V lost 0 bases, J lost 7 bases, and 19 bases lay in between. This CDR3 contains 17 residues. The germline V gene has CDR1 LNHNV and CDR2 YYDKDF (reference sequence). CDR3 DNA sequence: TGTGCCACCAGCAGAGATGTTAGGGGAACCGCTACAAATGAGCAGTTCTTC. Translating gives CATSRDVRGTATNEQFF.

The chain recombines TRBV19 with TRBJ1-1; TRBD1 aligns across 7 bases. The CDR3 spans 14 residues. With V trimmed by 4 bases and J by 4 bases, 6 bases remained unmatched. Germline CDR1 reads LNHDA; CDR2 reads SQIVND (reference sequence). In nucleotides, the CDR3 is TGTGCCAGTAGTACCAGACAGGGTGGCACTGAAGCTTTCTTT. Its translation: CASSTRQGGTEAFF. The full variable domain, rest sourced from reference TRBV19 and TRBJ1-1, is DGGITQSPKYLFRKEGQNVTLSCEQNLNHDAMYWYRQDPGQGLRLIYYSQIVNDFQKGDIAEGYSVSREKKESFPLTVTSAQKNPTAFYLCASSTRQGGTEAFFGQGTRLTVV.

The CDR3 sequence: CASSPGTLSDTQYF. The CDR3 DNA sequence: TGTGCCAGCAGCCCAGGGACTTTGTCAGATACGCAGTATTTT. This chain joins TRBV9 and TRBJ2-3; possibly TRBD2 for D (6 bases). The V gene lost 4 bases and the J gene lost 4 bases, with 13 bases spanning the gap. CDR3 size: 14 residues. From germline, CDR1 is SGDLS and CDR2 YYNGEE.

V is TRBV9 and J is TRBJ2-5, with 9 bases matching TRBD2. Trimming cost V 1 base and J 5 bases; bases outside gene matches: 3. In germline, CDR1 is SGDLS, CDR2 YYNGEE. The CDR3 covers 14 residues. The CDR3 loop is CASSVLAGGETQYF. Here the CDR3 DNA reads TGTGCCAGCAGCGTATTGGCGGGAGGGGAGACCCAGTACTTC.

This chain links TRBV5-1 with TRBJ2-1; D is unclear. From germline, CDR1 is SGHRS and CDR2 YFSETQ. Trimming took off 3 bases at V and 0 bases at J, with 10 bases between the two ends. CDR3 length equals 15 residues. CDR3 DNA sequence: TGCGCCAGCAGCTCTACAAGGAGCTCCTACAATGAGCAGTTCTTC. Translation: CASSSTRSSYNEQFF.

The chain couples TRBV27 to TRBJ1-6; D might be TRBD1 (6 bases). Trimming left V 1 base short and J 14 bases short, with 27 bases between. This CDR3 region has 18 residues. Germline V gene data show CDR1 as MNHEY and CDR2 as SMNVEV (reference sequence). The CDR3 coding sequence is TGTGCCAGCAGTTTATACTCTCGGGGTGAACTCACAGGGTTGACCCTCCACTTT. The encoded protein is CASSLYSRGELTGLTLHF.

The V call is TRBV29-1, the J call TRBJ2-2; TRBD2 agrees at 14 bases. The CDR3 is 21 residues long. Germline CDR1 reads SQVTM; CDR2 reads ANQGSEA. After removal of 4 bases from V and 6 bases from J, the junction contained 22 bases not matched to a gene. CDR3 residues: CSVGSSPGLAGDMRLAGELFF. CDR3 nucleotides: TGCAGCGTTGGGTCATCGCCGGGACTAGCGGGAGACATGAGGTTAGCCGGGGAGCTGTTTTTT.